The 10 T cell receptor beta chains in this list originate from one sample, sequenced in a study of cytomegalovirus exposure and HLA in healthy donors. The PCR made use of 60 Vbeta and 13 Jbeta primers. Generated by immunoSEQ multiplex PCR, the TCRdb table keeps only in-frame clones and is missing some. The sample lists 150,000 to 200,000 clones, about 72% occurring once. Input material: PBMCs. The receptors were sampled from a male donor in good health and CMV-seronegative.

Turning to this clone: Mismatch with germline at one junction end may stem from a read error. The chain has TRBV7-9 and TRBJ2-7; a weak D match, TRBD1 (5 bases). This CDR3 region has 14 residues. CDR1 SEHNR and CDR2 FQNEAQ come from the germline V gene (reference sequence). The CDR3 DNA follows: TGTTCCAGCAGCTTAGTGCCCAGGGATCACGAGCAGTACTTC. Translated, it gives CSSSLVPRDHEQYF.

On this clone itself: Other nucleotide sequences from this sample produce the same CDR3. V and J are TRBV6-4 and TRBJ2-1; unclear D gene. CDR1 is MRHNA and CDR2 is SNTAGT in the germline V gene. Trimming took off 9 bases at V and 4 bases at J, with 19 bases between the two ends. The CDR3 runs to 15 residues. CDR3 nucleotides: TGTGCCAGTAGTAGTACGGGTGCAGTTTACAATGAGCAGTTCTTC. Protein product: CASSSTGAVYNEQFF.

This chain links TRBV5-1 with TRBJ1-1; D not certain. In germline, CDR1 is SGHRS, CDR2 YFSETQ. CDR3 length: 13 residues. V lost 0 bases and J lost 8, with 11 bases in between. The CDR3 loop is CASSLEFSPEAFF. CDR3 bases: TGCGCCAGCAGCTTGGAATTCAGTCCCGAAGCTTTCTTT.

This chain uses TRBV20-1 with TRBJ2-1, with 7 bases that match TRBD1. J was trimmed by 7 bases and V by 5 bases; bases with no gene match: 2. CDR1 and CDR2 from the germline V gene are DFQATT and SNEGSKA (reference sequence). This CDR3 region has 11 residues. CDR3 residues: CSAAGGNEQFF. The CDR3 region has the DNA TGCAGTGCTGCAGGGGGAAATGAGCAGTTCTTC.

The chain couples TRBV5-4 to TRBJ2-3, with TRBD1 matching 9 bases. The V and J ends lost 4 bases and 2 bases, in that order; junction bases with no gene match: 11. This CDR3 region has 17 residues. Germline V lookup: CDR1 SGHNT, CDR2 YYREEE (reference sequence). The CDR3, as DNA: TGTGCCAGCAGCGCGAGAGGCAGGACAGGGGTCACAGATACGCAGTATTTT. This codes for CASSARGRTGVTDTQYF.

The rearrangement joins TRBV6-1 to TRBJ2-5, with TRBD2 as a possible D gene (5 bases). With 6 bases removed from V and 4 bases from J, the gap between germline ends came to 12 bases. CDR1 and CDR2 from the germline V gene are MNHNS and SASEGT. CDR3 size: 13 residues. CDR3: CASSRTEGETQYF. In nucleotides, the CDR3 is TGTGCCAGCAGCCGGACTGAGGGAGAGACCCAGTACTTC.

The rearrangement joins TRBV28 to TRBJ1-2, with TRBD1 as a possible D gene (6 bases). This CDR3 contains 15 residues. Trimming cost V 5 bases and J 5 bases, with 18 bases left between them. Germline V gene data show CDR1 as MDHEN and CDR2 as SYDVKM. CDR3 loop: CASSPPGQPLYGYTF. CDR3 nucleotides: TGTGCCAGCAGTCCCCCCGGACAGCCGCTATATGGCTACACCTTC.

The chain employs TRBV30 and TRBJ1-2; TRBD1 matches 10 bases. The CDR3 has 16 amino acids. Germline CDR1 GTSNPN, CDR2 SVGIG (reference sequence). Trimming took 1 base from V and 1 from J; bases not matched to a gene: 6. CDR3 in amino acids: CAWSAPGTGVNYGYTF. DNA of the CDR3: TGTGCCTGGAGTGCCCCCGGGACAGGGGTTAACTATGGCTACACCTTC.

For the CDR3, the DNA is TGTGCCAGCAGCGTAAAAGTAGCGGGGGGCCCAGATACGCAGTATTTT. It is translated as CASSVKVAGGPDTQYF. V gene TRBV9 combines with J gene TRBJ2-3, with 10 bases lining up with TRBD2. Germline V gene lookup returns CDR1 SGDLS and CDR2 YYNGEE. The junction had 6 bases not matched to a gene; V was cut back by 1 base and J by 4 bases. The CDR3 loop spans 16 amino acids.

This chain joins TRBV19 and TRBJ2-7, with D possibly TRBD2 on 5 matching bases. CDR3 length equals 11 residues. V dropped 3 bases and J dropped 5 bases, with 5 bases sitting between them. From germline, CDR1 is LNHDA and CDR2 SQIVND (reference sequence). CDR3 sequence reads: CASSIGNEQYF. The DNA for the CDR3 is TGTGCCAGTAGTATCGGGAACGAGCAGTACTTC. Full variable domain (rest looked up from reference TRBV19 and TRBJ2-7): DGGITQSPKYLFRKEGQNVTLSCEQNLNHDAMYWYRQDPGQGLRLIYYSQIVNDFQKGDIAEGYSVSREKKESFPLTVTSAQKNPTAFYLCASSIGNEQYFGPGTRLTVT.